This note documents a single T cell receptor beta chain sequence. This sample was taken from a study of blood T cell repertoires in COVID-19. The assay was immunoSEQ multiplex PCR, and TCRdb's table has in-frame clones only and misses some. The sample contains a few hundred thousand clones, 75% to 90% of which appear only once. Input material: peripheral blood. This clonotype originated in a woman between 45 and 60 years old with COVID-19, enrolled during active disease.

CDR3 loop: CASSPSTGTGLYGYTF. CDR3 in DNA: TGTGCCAGCAGTCCATCCACCGGGACAGGGCTCTATGGCTACACCTTC. The chain employs TRBV27 and TRBJ1-2, with 9 bases fitting TRBD1. Trimming cost V 5 bases and J 4 bases; bases outside gene matches: 11. The CDR3 is 16 residues long. CDR1 is MNHEY, CDR2 SMNVEV, per germline (reference sequence).